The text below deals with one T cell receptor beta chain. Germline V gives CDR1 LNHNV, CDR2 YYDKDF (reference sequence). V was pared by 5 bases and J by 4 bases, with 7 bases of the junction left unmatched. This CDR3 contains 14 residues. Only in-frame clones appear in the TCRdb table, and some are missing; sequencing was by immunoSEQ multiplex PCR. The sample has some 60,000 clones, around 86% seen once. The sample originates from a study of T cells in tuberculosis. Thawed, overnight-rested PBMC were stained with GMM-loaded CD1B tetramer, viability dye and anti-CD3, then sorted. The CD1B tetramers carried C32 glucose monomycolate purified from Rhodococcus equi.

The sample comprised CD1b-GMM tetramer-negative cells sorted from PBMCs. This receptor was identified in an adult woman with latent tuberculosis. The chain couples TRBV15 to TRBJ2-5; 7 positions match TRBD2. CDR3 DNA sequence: TGTGCCACCAGCCAGAGGGGAGGGCGAGAGACCCAGTACTTC. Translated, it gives CATSQRGGRETQYF.